The 19 T cell receptor beta chains below were found in one sample sequenced in a study of cytomegalovirus exposure and HLA in healthy donors. The data were produced by immunoSEQ multiplex PCR, yet TCRdb's version contains in-frame clones alone and is incomplete. The table lists about 330,000 clones, about 85% of them singletons, with roughly 1.1% in the top ten. The specimen sequenced was PBMCs. These receptors were obtained from a woman in her twenties or thirties in good health and CMV-seropositive.

Written as DNA, the CDR3 is TGTGCCAGCAGTTTTGGGGACTTTCCAGCCTACAATGAGCAGTTCTTC. Amino acids: CASSFGDFPAYNEQFF. The chain uses TRBV27 and TRBJ2-1; perhaps TRBD2 as D (6 bases). V was cut by 3 bases and J by 2 bases, with 14 bases left in between. Germline V gene data show CDR1 as MNHEY and CDR2 as SMNVEV (reference sequence). This CDR3 has 16 amino acids.

The chain has TRBV27 and TRBJ2-7, with TRBD2 matching over 13 bases. The CDR3 consists of 19 residues. V trimming: 8 bases; J trimming: 3 bases; junction bases outside the gene matches: 19. Germline V gives CDR1 MNHEY, CDR2 SMNVEV (reference sequence). CDR3 in DNA: TGTGCCAGCTCTCGAGGATGGGGGGGACTAGCGGGGATTCACTACGAGCAGTACTTC. Translated, it gives CASSRGWGGLAGIHYEQYF.

The chain combines TRBV27 with TRBJ1-5; D is unresolved. Deletions cut 6 bases from V and 1 base from J, with 4 bases between. Germline CDR1 and CDR2: MNHEY and SMNVEV (reference sequence). The CDR3 is 12 residues long. In DNA form, the CDR3 reads TGTGCCAGCAGCCCCAGCAATCAGCCCCAGCATTTT. Its protein product is CASSPSNQPQHF.

This chain joins TRBV4-3 and TRBJ2-3; 7 bases are a match to TRBD2. The CDR3 covers 17 residues. Germline V gene data show CDR1 as LGHNA and CDR2 as YSLEER. The J segment lost 0 bases and the V segment lost 9 bases, leaving 15 bases of the junction unmatched. CDR3 coding DNA: TGCGCCAGGGACTGGGGGGGAGCCTGTGTAAGCACAGATACGCAGTATTTT. Translating gives CARDWGGACVSTDTQYF.

The rearrangement uses TRBV30 and TRBJ2-7; the D gene is possibly TRBD1 (5 bases). Germline CDR1 and CDR2: GTSNPN and SVGIG (reference sequence). Trimming left V 3 bases short and J 3 bases short, with 9 bases between. CDR3 length: 12 residues. CDR3 amino acids: CAWRLDSYEQYF. The CDR3 region has the DNA TGTGCCTGGAGGCTCGACAGCTACGAGCAGTACTTC.

The rearrangement uses TRBV6-1 and TRBJ1-6; D not resolved. The CDR3 runs to 14 residues. The germline gives CDR1 MNHNS, CDR2 SASEGT. Trimming removed 7 bases from V and 9 bases from J, with 16 bases in between. CDR3 coding DNA: TGTGCCAGCATAGGATGGGCCATAGCTTCACCCCTCCACTTT. This encodes CASIGWAIASPLHF.

This clone showed up just a few times. This chain connects TRBV11-1 to TRBJ2-7, with 9 bases aligning to TRBD1. The CDR3 consists of 15 residues. Germline lookup yields CDR1 SGHAT and CDR2 FQDESV (reference sequence). J gave up 1 base and V 5 bases, and 6 bases lay outside the gene matches. The chain's CDR3 is CASSRGQGISYEQYF. The CDR3 DNA reads TGTGCCAGCAGCCGGGGACAGGGAATATCCTACGAGCAGTACTTC.

The rearrangement links TRBV7-3 to TRBJ1-5; D gene unclear. V was cut by 3 bases and J by 5 bases, with 8 bases left in between. The V gene's germline CDR1 is SGHTA and CDR2 FQGTGA. CDR3 length: 13 amino acids. The DNA of the CDR3 is TGTGCCAGCAGCTTGACGCGGGATCAGCCCCAGCATTTT. This translates into CASSLTRDQPQHF.

This CDR3 is CASSPTRTGELFF. CDR3 coding DNA: TGTGCCAGCAGCCCTACGCGAACCGGGGAGCTGTTTTTT. V is TRBV7-2 and J is TRBJ2-2, with D uncertain. Per germline, CDR1 SGHTA and CDR2 FQGNSA. Trimming took off 5 bases at V and 5 bases at J, with 9 bases between the two ends. The CDR3 is 13 amino acids.

The V and J genes are TRBV9 and TRBJ2-2; 11 bases match TRBD2. Germline loops: CDR1 SGDLS, CDR2 YYNGEE. CDR3 length equals 16 residues. V lost 5 bases, J lost 1 base, and 4 bases stayed unmatched. The CDR3 bases are TGTGCCAGCAGGAAGACTAGCGGGGTGAACACCGGGGAGCTGTTTTTT. Translation: CASRKTSGVNTGELFF.

With regard to this clone: The sample has other DNA sequences that encode this CDR3 too. The chain couples TRBV19 to TRBJ1-2; unclear D gene. Germline V gene lookup returns CDR1 LNHDA and CDR2 SQIVND (reference sequence). Between the trimmed V and J ends, which lost 5 bases and 1 base, there was a span of 5 bases. The CDR3 spans 12 residues. CDR3 sequence (DNA): TGTGCCAGTAGTGTGGGTAACTATGGCTACACCTTC. Its translation is CASSVGNYGYTF.

The chain combines TRBV2 with TRBJ1-1; 8 bases agree with TRBD1. The CDR3 runs to 14 residues. Germline V gene lookup returns CDR1 SNHLY and CDR2 FYNNEI. V lost 7 bases, J lost 2 bases, and 6 bases stayed unmatched. The CDR3 is CASTVDRGNTEAFF. CDR3 nucleotides: TGTGCCAGCACCGTCGACAGGGGTAACACTGAAGCTTTCTTT. Filled out from reference TRBV2 and TRBJ1-1, the complete variable domain reads EPEVTQTPSHQVTQMGQEVILRCVPISNHLYFYWYRQILGQKVEFLVSFYNNEISEKSEIFDDQFSVERPDGSNFTLKIRSTKLEDSAMYFCASTVDRGNTEAFFGQGTRLTVV.

This chain uses TRBV29-1 with TRBJ2-5; D gene unclear. This CDR3 is 13 amino acids long. Trimming removed 4 bases from V and 5 bases from J, with 14 bases in between. The V gene's germline CDR1 is SQVTM and CDR2 ANQGSEA. CDR3 protein: CSVVRVLGETQYF. In nucleotides, the CDR3 is TGCAGCGTTGTTCGCGTTCTCGGGGAGACCCAGTACTTC.

The chain combines TRBV13 with TRBJ2-7; either TRBD1 or TRBD2 may supply D (5 bases each). Trimming shortened V by 5 bases and J by 1 base, and 12 bases separated the two germline ends. From germline, CDR1 is PRHDT and CDR2 FYEKMQ (reference sequence). CDR3 size: 14 residues. DNA for the CDR3: TGTGCCAGCAGCCCTACTAGGGGATCCTACGAGCAGTACTTC. It translates to CASSPTRGSYEQYF.

The J gene is TRBJ2-7, the V gene TRBV7-9; D is perhaps TRBD2 (6 bases). Per germline, CDR1 SEHNR and CDR2 FQNEAQ (reference sequence). The V gene lost 4 bases and the J gene lost 6 bases, with 16 bases spanning the gap. There are 14 residues in the CDR3. CDR3 nucleotides: TGTGCCAGCAGCTCCCGACAGACCGGGGGCGAGCAGTACTTC. This translates into CASSSRQTGGEQYF. Complete variable domain (other parts from reference TRBV7-9 and TRBJ2-7): DTGVSQNPRHKITKRGQNVTFRCDPISEHNRLYWYRQTLGQGPEFLTYFQNEAQLEKSRLLSDRFSAERPKGSFSTLEIQRTEQGDSAMYLCASSSRQTGGEQYFGPGTRLTVT.

This chain links TRBV7-9 with TRBJ2-7; TRBD1 matches 7 bases. Germline V gene sequence: CDR1 SEHNR, CDR2 FQNEAQ (reference sequence). There are 15 residues in the CDR3. After removal of 1 base from V and 2 bases from J, the junction contained 5 bases not matched to a gene. The CDR3 region is CASSLEGTATYEQYF. The CDR3 DNA is TGTGCCAGCAGCTTAGAAGGGACAGCCACCTACGAGCAGTACTTC.

This chain joins TRBV2 and TRBJ2-7, with D possibly being TRBD1 (6 bases). This CDR3 has 15 amino acids. Germline assignment: CDR1 SNHLY and CDR2 FYNNEI. Trimming cost V 3 bases and J 2 bases, with 14 bases left between them. DNA for the CDR3: TGTGCCAGCAGTGAGGGGGCAGACAAGACCTACGAGCAGTACTTC. Translating it yields CASSEGADKTYEQYF.

This clone occurred a few times. CDR3 DNA sequence: TGTGCCAGCAGCGCGAACAGGGACCGCGAGCAGTACTTC. It yields the protein CASSANRDREQYF. The chain employs TRBV11-2 and TRBJ2-7; possibly TRBD1 for D (6 bases). CDR3 length: 13 residues. The V gene's germline CDR1 is SGHAT and CDR2 FQNNGV. Trimming pared 5 bases from V and 6 bases from J, leaving 14 bases between. The variable domain in full, with the rest retrieved from reference TRBV11-2 and TRBJ2-7, is EAGVAQSPRYKIIEKRQSVAFWCNPISGHATLYWYQQILGQGPKLLIQFQNNGVVDDSQLPKDRFSAERLKGVDSTLKIQPAKLEDSAVYLCASSANRDREQYFGPGTRLTVT.

The chain carries TRBV5-4 and TRBJ2-7; perhaps TRBD2 as D (5 bases). The CDR3 is 13 residues long. The germline gives CDR1 SGHNT, CDR2 YYREEE (reference sequence). V gave up 1 base and J gave up 5 bases, with 10 bases separating them. Written as DNA, the CDR3 is TGTGCCAGCAGCTTGCGGACGCGGGACGAGCAGTACTTC. This codes for CASSLRTRDEQYF.